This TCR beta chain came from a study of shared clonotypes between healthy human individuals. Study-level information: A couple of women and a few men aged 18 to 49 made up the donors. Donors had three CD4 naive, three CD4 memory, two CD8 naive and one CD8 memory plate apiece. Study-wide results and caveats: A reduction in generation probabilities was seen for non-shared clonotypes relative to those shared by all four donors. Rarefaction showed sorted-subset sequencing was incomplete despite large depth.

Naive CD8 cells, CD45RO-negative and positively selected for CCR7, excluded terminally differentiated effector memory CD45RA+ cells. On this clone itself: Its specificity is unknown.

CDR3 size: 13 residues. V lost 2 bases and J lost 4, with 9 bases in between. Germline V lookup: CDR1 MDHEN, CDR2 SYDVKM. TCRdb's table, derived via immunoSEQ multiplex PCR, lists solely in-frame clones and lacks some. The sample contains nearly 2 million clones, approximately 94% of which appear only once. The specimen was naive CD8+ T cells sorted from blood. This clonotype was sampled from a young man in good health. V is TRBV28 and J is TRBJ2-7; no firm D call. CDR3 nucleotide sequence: TGTGCCAGCAGTTTAACAGCCTTTTACGAGCAGTACTTC. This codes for CASSLTAFYEQYF. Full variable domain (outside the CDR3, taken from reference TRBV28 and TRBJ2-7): DVKVTQSSRYLVKRTGEKVFLECVQDMDHENMFWYRQDPGLGLRLIYFSYDVKMKEKGDIPEGYSVSREKKERFSLILESASTNQTSMYLCASSLTAFYEQYFGPGTRLTVT.